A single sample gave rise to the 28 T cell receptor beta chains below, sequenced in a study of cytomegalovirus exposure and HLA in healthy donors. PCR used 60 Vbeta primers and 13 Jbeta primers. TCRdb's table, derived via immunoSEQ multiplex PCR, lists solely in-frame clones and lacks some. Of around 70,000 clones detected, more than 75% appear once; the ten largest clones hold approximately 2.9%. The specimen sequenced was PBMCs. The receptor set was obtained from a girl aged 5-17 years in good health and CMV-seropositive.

Here the CDR3 DNA reads TGTGCCAGCAGTTTGGTGGGGGGATCTGAAGCTTTCTTT. Translation gives CASSLVGGSEAFF. The chain uses TRBV6-5 and TRBJ1-1; TRBD1 might be the D (5 bases). The V and J ends lost 4 bases and 6 bases respectively, with 12 bases between them. CDR1 is MNHEY and CDR2 is SVGAGI in the germline V gene. This CDR3 comprises 13 residues.

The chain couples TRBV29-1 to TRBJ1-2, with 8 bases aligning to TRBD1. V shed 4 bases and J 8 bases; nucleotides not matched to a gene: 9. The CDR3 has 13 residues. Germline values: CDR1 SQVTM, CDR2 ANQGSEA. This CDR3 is CSVGGGRGLGYTF. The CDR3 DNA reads TGCAGCGTTGGGGGGGGCAGGGGGCTCGGCTACACCTTC.

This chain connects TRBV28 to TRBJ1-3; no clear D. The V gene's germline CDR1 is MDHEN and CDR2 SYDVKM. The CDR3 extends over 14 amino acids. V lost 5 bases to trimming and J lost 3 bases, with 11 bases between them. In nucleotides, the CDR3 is TGTGCCAGCAGTAGCGGGAGTTTTGGAAACACCATATATTTT. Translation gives CASSSGSFGNTIYF.

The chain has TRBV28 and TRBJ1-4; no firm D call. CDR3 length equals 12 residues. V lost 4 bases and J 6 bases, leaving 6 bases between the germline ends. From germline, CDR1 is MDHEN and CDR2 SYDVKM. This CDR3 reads CASSSRDEKLFF. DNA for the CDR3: TGTGCCAGCAGTTCCCGAGATGAAAAACTGTTTTTT.

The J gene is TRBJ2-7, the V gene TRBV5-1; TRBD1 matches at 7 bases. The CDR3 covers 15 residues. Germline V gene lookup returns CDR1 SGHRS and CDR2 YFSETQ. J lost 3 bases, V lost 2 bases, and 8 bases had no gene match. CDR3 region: CASSFEGTAYYEQYF. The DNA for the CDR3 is TGCGCCAGCAGCTTCGAGGGGACAGCATACTACGAGCAGTACTTC. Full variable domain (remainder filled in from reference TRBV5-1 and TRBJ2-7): KAGVTQTPRYLIKTRGQQVTLSCSPISGHRSVSWYQQTPGQGLQFLFEYFSETQRNKGNFPGRFSGRQFSNSRSEMNVSTLELGDSALYLCASSFEGTAYYEQYFGPGTRLTVT.

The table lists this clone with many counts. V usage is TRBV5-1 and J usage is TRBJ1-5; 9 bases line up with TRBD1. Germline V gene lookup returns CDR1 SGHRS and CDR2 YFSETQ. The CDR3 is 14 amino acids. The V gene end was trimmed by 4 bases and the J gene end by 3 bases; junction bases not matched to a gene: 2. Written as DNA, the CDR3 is TGCGCCAGCAGCGGACAGGGGACCAATCAGCCCCAGCATTTT. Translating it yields CASSGQGTNQPQHF.

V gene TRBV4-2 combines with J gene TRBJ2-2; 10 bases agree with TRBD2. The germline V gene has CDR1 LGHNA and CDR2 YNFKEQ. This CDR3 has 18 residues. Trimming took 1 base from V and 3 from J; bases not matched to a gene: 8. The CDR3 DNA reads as TGTGCCAGCAGCCAAGGGAATAGCGGGGGGCCTTACACCGGGGAGCTGTTTTTT. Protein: CASSQGNSGGPYTGELFF.

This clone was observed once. In nucleotides, the CDR3 is TGCGCCAGCAGCCAAGAAACTCCAGGGGTAGGCACCGGGGAGCTGTTTTTT. Translation gives CASSQETPGVGTGELFF. This chain links TRBV4-3 with TRBJ2-2, with TRBD1 as a possible D gene (6 bases). Trimming pared 0 bases from V and 4 bases from J, leaving 15 bases between. Germline V lookup: CDR1 LGHNA, CDR2 YSLEER. The CDR3 totals 17 residues.

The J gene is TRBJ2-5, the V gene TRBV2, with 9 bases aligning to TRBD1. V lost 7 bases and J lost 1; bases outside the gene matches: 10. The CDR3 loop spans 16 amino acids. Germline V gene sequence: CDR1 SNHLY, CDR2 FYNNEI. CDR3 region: CASMRNPGQGQETQYF. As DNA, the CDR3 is TGTGCCAGCATGCGCAACCCGGGACAGGGCCAAGAGACCCAGTACTTC.

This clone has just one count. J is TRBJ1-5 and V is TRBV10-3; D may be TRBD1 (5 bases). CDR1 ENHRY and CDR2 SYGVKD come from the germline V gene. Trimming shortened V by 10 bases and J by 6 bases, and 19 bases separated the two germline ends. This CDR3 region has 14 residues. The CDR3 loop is CATAEPGRGQPQHF. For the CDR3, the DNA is TGTGCCACTGCAGAGCCGGGGAGGGGTCAGCCCCAGCATTTT.

The CDR3, as DNA: TGCGCCAGCAGCCAGTCACAGAACACTGAAGCTTTCTTT. As protein: CASSQSQNTEAFF. This chain joins TRBV5-1 and TRBJ1-1; no clear D gene. V was cut by 4 bases and J by 1 base, with 8 bases left in between. Germline V CDR1 and CDR2: SGHRS, YFSETQ. The length of the CDR3 is 13 residues.

As DNA, the CDR3 is TGTGCCAGCAAGGGAGGGGGACAGGGGATCTACGAGCAGTACTTC. Its translation: CASKGGGQGIYEQYF. The V gene is TRBV6-5, the J gene TRBJ2-7; 10 bases fit TRBD1. Germline V gives CDR1 MNHEY, CDR2 SVGAGI. The CDR3 has 15 amino acids. The V segment lost 7 bases and the J segment 3 bases; nucleotides outside the gene matches: 9.

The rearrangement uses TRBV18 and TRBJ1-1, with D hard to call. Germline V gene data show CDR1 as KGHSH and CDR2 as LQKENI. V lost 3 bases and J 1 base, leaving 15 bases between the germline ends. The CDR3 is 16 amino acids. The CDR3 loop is CASSPLPSGGNTEAFF. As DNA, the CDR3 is TGTGCCAGCTCACCTCTTCCATCAGGTGGGAACACTGAAGCTTTCTTT.

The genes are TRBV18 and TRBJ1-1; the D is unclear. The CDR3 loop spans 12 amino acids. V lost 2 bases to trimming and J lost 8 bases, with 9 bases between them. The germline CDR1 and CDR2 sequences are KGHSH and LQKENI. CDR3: CASSPNPGEAFF. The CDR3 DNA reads TGTGCCAGCTCACCAAATCCGGGAGAAGCTTTCTTT.

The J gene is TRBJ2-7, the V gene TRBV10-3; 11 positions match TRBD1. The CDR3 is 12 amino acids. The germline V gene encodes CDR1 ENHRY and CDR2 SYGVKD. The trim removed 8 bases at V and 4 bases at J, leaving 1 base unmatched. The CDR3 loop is CAIWDRGYEQYF. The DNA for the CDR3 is TGTGCCATCTGGGACAGGGGGTACGAGCAGTACTTC.

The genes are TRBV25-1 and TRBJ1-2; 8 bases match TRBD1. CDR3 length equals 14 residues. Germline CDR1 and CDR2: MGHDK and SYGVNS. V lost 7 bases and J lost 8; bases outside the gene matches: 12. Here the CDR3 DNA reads TGTGCCAGCACCCGCCCTGGACAGGGTGAAGGCTACACCTTC. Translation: CASTRPGQGEGYTF.

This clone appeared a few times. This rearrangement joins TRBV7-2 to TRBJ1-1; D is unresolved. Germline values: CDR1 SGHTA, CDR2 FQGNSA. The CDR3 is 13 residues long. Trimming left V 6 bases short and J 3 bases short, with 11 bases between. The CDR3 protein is CASRQSRHTEAFF. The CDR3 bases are TGTGCCAGCAGACAATCCAGGCACACTGAAGCTTTCTTT. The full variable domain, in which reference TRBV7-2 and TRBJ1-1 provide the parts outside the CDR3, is GAGVSQSPSNKVTEKGKDVELRCDPISGHTALYWYRQSLGQGLEFLIYFQGNSAPDKSGLPSDRFSAERTGGSVSTLTIQRTQQEDSAVYLCASRQSRHTEAFFGQGTRLTVV.

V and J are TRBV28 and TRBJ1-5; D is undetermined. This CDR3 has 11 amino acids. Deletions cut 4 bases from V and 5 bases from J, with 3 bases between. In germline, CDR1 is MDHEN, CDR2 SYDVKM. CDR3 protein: CASSSYQPQHF. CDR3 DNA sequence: TGTGCCAGCAGTTCCTATCAGCCCCAGCATTTT.

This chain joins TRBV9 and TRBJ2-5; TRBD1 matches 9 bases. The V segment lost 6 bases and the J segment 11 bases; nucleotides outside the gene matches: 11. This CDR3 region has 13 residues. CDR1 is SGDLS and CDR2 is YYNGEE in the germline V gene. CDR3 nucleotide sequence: TGTGCCAGCAACCCGGGACAGGGTGAAGAGCAGTACTTC. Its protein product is CASNPGQGEEQYF.

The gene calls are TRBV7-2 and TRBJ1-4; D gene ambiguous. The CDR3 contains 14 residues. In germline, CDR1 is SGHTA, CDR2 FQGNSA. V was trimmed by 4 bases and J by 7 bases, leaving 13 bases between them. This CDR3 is CASSSDRGSEKLFF. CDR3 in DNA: TGTGCCAGCAGCTCGGATCGGGGAAGTGAAAAACTGTTTTTT.

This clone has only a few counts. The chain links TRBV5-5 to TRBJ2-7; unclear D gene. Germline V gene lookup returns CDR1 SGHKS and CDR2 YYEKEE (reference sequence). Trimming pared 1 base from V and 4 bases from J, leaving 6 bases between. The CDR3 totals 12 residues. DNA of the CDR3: TGTGCCAGCAGCTTGAGCACGTACGAGCAGTACTTC. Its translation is CASSLSTYEQYF.

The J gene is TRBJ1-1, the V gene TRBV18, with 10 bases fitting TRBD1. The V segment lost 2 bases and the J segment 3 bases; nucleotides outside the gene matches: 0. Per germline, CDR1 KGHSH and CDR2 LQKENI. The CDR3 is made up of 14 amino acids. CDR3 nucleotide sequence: TGTGCCAGCTCACCAGGGACAGGGGACACTGAAGCTTTCTTT. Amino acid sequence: CASSPGTGDTEAFF.

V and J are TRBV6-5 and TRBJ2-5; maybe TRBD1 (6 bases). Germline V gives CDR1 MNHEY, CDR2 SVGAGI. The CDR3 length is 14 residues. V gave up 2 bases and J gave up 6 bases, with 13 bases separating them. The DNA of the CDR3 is TGTGCCAGCAGTTACGGCCAGGGGTTGCAGACCCAGTACTTC. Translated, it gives CASSYGQGLQTQYF.

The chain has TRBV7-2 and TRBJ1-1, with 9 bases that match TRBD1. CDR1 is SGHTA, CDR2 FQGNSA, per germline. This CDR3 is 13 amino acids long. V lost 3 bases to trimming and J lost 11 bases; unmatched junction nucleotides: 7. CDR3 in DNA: TGTGCCAGCAGCTTGACCGGGACAGGGCTCGCTTTCTTT. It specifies CASSLTGTGLAFF.

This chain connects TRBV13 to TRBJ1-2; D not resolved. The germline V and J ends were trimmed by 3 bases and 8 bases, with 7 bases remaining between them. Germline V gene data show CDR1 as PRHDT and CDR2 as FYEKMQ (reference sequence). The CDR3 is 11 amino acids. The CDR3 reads CASSLGRGYTF. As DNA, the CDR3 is TGTGCCAGCAGCTTGGGGAGGGGCTACACCTTC.

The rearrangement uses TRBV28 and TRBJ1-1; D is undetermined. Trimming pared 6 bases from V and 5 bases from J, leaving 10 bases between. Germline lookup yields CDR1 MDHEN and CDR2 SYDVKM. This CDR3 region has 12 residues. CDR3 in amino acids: CASSTQQTEAFF. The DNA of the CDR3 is TGTGCCAGCAGCACACAGCAGACTGAAGCTTTCTTT. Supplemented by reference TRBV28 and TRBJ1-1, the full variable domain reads DVKVTQSSRYLVKRTGEKVFLECVQDMDHENMFWYRQDPGLGLRLIYFSYDVKMKEKGDIPEGYSVSREKKERFSLILESASTNQTSMYLCASSTQQTEAFFGQGTRLTVV.

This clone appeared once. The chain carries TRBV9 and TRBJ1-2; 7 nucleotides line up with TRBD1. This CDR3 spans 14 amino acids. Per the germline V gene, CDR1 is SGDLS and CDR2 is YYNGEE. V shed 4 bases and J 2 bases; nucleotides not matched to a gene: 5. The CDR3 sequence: CASSPGTANYGYTF. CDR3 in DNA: TGTGCCAGCAGCCCCGGGACAGCCAACTATGGCTACACCTTC. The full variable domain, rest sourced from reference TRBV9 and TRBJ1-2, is DSGVTQTPKHLITATGQRVTLRCSPRSGDLSVYWYQQSLDQGLQFLIQYYNGEERAKGNILERFSAQQFPDLHSELNLSSLELGDSALYFCASSPGTANYGYTFGSGTRLTVV.

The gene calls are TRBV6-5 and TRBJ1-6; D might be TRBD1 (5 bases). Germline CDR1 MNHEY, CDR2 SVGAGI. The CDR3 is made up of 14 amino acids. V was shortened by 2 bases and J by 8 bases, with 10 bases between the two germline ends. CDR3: CASSYRGKDSPLHF. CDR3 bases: TGTGCCAGCAGTTACCGGGGGAAGGATTCACCCCTCCACTTT.